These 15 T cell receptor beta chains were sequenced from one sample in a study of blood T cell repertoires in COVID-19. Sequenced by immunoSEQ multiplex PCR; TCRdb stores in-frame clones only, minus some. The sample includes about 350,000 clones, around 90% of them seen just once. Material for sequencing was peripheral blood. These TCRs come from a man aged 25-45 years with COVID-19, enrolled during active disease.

The CDR3 nucleotides read TGCAGTGCTAGTATGGGCTGGCTGGCTTTCTTT. This sequence encodes CSASMGWLAFF. The V call is TRBV20-1, the J call TRBJ1-1; no clear D. V was shortened by 3 bases and J by 11 bases, with 13 bases between the two germline ends. Germline assignment: CDR1 DFQATT and CDR2 SNEGSKA (reference sequence). The CDR3 is made up of 11 amino acids.

Here the CDR3 reads CASSYSSFWTSGSYEQYF. The CDR3 DNA is TGTGCCAGCAGTTACTCCTCTTTTTGGACTAGCGGTTCCTACGAGCAGTACTTC. The chain carries TRBV6-2 or TRBV6-3 and TRBJ2-7; TRBD2 agrees at 10 bases. The CDR3 runs to 18 residues. Germline CDR1 is MNHEY and CDR2 is SVGEGT. V lost 0 bases, J lost 1 base, and 9 bases stayed unmatched.

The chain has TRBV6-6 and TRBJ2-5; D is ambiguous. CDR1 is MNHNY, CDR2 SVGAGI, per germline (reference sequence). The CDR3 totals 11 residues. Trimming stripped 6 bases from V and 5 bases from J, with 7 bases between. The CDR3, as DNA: TGTGCCAGCAGGGCCAGGGAGACCCAGTACTTC. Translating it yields CASRARETQYF.

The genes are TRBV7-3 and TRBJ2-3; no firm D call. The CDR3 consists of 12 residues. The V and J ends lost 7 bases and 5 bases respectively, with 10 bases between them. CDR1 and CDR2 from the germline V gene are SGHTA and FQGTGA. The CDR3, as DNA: TGTGCCAGCATCTATACTCGAGATACGCAGTATTTT. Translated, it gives CASIYTRDTQYF.

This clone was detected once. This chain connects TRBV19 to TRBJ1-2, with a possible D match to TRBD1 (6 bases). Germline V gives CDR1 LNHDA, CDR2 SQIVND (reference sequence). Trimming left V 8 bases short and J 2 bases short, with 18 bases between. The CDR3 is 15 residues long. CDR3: CASSSTGTFNYGYTF. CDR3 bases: TGTGCCAGTTCTTCCACCGGGACATTCAACTATGGCTACACCTTC.

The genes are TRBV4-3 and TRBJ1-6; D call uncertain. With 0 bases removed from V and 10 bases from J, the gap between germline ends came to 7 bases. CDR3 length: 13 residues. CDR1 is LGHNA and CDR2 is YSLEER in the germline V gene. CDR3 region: CASSQDLGSPLHF. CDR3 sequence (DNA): TGCGCCAGCAGCCAAGATCTGGGCTCACCCCTCCACTTT.

The CDR3: CASSQEWGRQDYGYTF. The CDR3 DNA reads TGCGCCAGCAGCCAAGAGTGGGGGCGTCAGGACTATGGCTACACCTTC. The V call is TRBV4-3, the J call TRBJ1-2; tentative D call: TRBD1 (6 bases). V lost 0 bases and J lost 3, with 14 bases in between. CDR3 size: 16 residues. Germline assignment: CDR1 LGHNA and CDR2 YSLEER.

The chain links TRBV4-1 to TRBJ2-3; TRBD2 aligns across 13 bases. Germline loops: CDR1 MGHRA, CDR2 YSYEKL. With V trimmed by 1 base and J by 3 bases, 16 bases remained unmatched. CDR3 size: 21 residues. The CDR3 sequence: CASSQVSLELAGGPGTDTQYF. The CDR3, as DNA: TGCGCCAGCAGCCAAGTTTCATTGGAACTAGCGGGAGGGCCAGGGACAGATACGCAGTATTTT.

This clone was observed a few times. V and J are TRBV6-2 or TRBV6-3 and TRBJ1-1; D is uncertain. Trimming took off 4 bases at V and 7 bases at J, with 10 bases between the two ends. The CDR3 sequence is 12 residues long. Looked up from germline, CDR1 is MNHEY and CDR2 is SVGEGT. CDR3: CASSSLTSEAFF. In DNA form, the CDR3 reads TGTGCCAGCAGTTCTCTCACGAGTGAAGCTTTCTTT.

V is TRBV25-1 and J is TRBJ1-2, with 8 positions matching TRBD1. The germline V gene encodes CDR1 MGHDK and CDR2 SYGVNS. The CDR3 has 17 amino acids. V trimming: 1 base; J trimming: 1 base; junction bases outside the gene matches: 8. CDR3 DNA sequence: TGTGCCAGCAGTGAATCGGGATCCAGGGGGCTTAACTATGGCTACACCTTC. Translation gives CASSESGSRGLNYGYTF.

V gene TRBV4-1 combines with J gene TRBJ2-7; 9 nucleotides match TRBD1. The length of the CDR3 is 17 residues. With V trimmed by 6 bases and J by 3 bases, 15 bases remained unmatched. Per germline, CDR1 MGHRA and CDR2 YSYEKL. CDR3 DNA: TGCGCCAGCAGTCCTTCCTTGTACCGGGACAGGGTCTACGAGCAGTACTTC. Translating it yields CASSPSLYRDRVYEQYF.

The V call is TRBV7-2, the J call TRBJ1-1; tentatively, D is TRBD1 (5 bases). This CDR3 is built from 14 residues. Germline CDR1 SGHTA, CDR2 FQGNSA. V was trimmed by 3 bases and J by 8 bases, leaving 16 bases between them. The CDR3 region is CASSFQGALGEAFF. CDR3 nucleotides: TGTGCCAGCAGCTTCCAGGGTGCCCTCGGGGAAGCTTTCTTT.

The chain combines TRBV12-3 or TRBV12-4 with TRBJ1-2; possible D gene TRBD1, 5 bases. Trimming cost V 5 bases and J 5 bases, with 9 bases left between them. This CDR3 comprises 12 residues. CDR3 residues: CASSPQAYGYTF. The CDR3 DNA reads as TGTGCCAGCAGTCCACAGGCTTATGGCTACACCTTC.

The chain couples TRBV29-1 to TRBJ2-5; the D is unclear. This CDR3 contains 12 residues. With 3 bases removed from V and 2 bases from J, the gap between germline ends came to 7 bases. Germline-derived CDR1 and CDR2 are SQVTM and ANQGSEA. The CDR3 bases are TGCAGCGTTGACCGTGTACAAGAGACCCAGTACTTC. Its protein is CSVDRVQETQYF.

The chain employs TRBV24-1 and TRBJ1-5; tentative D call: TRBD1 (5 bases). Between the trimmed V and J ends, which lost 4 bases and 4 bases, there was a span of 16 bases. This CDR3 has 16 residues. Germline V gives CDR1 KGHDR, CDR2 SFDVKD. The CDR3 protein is CATSDPGDSKNQPQHF. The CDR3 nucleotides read TGTGCCACCAGTGACCCGGGAGACAGCAAGAATCAGCCCCAGCATTTT.